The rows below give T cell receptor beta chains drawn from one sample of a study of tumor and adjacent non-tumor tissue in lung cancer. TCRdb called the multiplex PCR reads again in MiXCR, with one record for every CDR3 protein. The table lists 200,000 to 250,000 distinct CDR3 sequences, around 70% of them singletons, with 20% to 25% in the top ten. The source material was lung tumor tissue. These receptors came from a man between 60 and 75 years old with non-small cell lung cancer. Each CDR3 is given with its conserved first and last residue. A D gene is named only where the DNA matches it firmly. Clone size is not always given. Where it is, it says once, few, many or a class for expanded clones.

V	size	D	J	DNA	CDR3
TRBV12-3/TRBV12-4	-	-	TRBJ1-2	TGTGCCAGCAGCCCCGACTGGGACTATGGCTACACCTTC	CASSPDWDYGYTF
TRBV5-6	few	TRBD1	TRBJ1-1	TGTGCCAGCAGACAGGGGATCACTGAAGCTTTCTTT	CASRQGITEAFF
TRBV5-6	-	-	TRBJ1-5	TGTGTCAGCAGCACTTACCAGGGACCCAGGCAGCCCCAGCATTTT	CVSSTYQGPRQPQHF
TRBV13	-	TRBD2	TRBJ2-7	TGTGCCAGCAGCTTAGGCCTACTAGCGGAGAGGGAGCAGTACTTC	CASSLGLLAEREQYF
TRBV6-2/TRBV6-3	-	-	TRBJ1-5	TGTGCCAGTAGCTGCCGGGGCAGGGAGCGGCAGCCCCAGCATTTT	CASSCRGRERQPQHF
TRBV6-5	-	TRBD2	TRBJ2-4	TGTGCCAGCAGTAGCGGGAGAGTTGCCAAAGACATTCAGTACTTC	CASSSGRVAKDIQYF
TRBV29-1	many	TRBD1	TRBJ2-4	TGCAGCCTCCGGGACAGGGTCAAAAACATTCAGTACTTC	CSLRDRVKNIQYF
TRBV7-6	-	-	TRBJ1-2	TGTGCCAGCAGCTCGCCGGGCGGGGTAGGCTACACCTTC	CASSSPGGVGYTF
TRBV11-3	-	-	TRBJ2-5	TGTGGCAGCAACTTATTCCTAGACCAAGAGACCCAATACTTC	CGSNLFLDQETQYF
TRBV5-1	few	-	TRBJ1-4	TGCGCCAGCAGCGCGGGACCTGGGAATGAAAAACTGTTTTTT	CASSAGPGNEKLFF
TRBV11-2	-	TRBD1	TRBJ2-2	TGTACCAGCAGCTCTACAGGGGACAGGCGGTCCGGGGAGCTGTTTTTT	CTSSSTGDRRSGELFF
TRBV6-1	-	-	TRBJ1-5	TGTGCCACCGGCCCCTGGGTCCCCCAGCCCCCGCATTTT	CATGPWVPQPPHF
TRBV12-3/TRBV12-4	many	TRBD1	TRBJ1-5	TGTGCCAGCAGTTCCAGGACAGGGTTAAGCAATCAGCCCCAGCATTTT	CASSSRTGLSNQPQHF
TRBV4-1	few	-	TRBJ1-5	TGCGCCAGCAGCCGAGATGTCGGGGGGAGGCCCCAGCATTTT	CASSRDVGGRPQHF
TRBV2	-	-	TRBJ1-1	TGTGCCAGCAGTGTGTCAGGGCAGGGAAGGATCACTGAAGCTTTCTTT	CASSVSGQGRITEAFF
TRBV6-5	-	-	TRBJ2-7	TGTGCCAGCTGTTGCCTACCTTCCTACGAGCAGTACTTC	CASCCLPSYEQYF
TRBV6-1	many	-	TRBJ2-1	TGTGCCAGCAGCGAGGTAAACCGTGAGCAGTTCTTC	CASSEVNREQFF
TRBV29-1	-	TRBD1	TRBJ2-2	TGCAGCGTCCAGGGACAGGGGAACTCCGGGGAGCGGTTTTTT	CSVQGQGNSGERFF
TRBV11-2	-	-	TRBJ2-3	TGTGCCTGCAGCTTCAGACTGGCGGGTCCCACAGATTCGCAGTATTTT	CACSFRLAGPTDSQYF
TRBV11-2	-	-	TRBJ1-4	TGTGCCAGCAACTTAGATCCTTTCGGGGGTGAAAAAATGTTTTTT	CASNLDPFGGEKMFF
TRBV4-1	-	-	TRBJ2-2	TGCGCCAGCAGCAGTTTATCCGGGGAGCTGTTTTTT	CASSSLSGELFF
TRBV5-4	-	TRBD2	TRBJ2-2	TGTGCCAGCAGCCGTCCTAGCGGCTCACTCACCGGGGAGCTGTTTTTT	CASSRPSGSLTGELFF
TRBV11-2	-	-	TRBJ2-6	TGTGCCAGCAGCTTAGTTCCAAAGGGCAGGCCCTCTGGGACCGACGTCCTGACTTTC	CASSLVPKGRPSGTDVLTF
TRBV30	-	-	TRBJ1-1	TGTACCTGGACTGAGGCAGGGGCGAACACTGAAGCTTTCTTT	CTWTEAGANTEAFF
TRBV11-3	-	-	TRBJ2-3	TGTGCCAGCATTTTAAGTTCAGGGGCAGATACGCAGTATTTT	CASILSSGADTQYF
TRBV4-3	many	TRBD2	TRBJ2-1	TGCGCCAGCAGCCAAGATCGAGTAGCGGGAGCACAGTTCTTC	CASSQDRVAGAQFF
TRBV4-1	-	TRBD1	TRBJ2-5	TGCGCCAACAGCCAACTCGACAGGGGGGGCCAAGAGACCCAGTACTTC	CANSQLDRGGQETQYF
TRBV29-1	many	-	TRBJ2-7	TGCAGCGCTACGGGTCCGACGGGTCACGAGCAGTACTTC	CSATGPTGHEQYF
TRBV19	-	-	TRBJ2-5	TGTGCCAGTAGTATTGAAGAGAGCCAGTACTTC	CASSIEESQYF
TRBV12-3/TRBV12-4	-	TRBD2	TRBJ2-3	TGTGCCAGCAGTTGGACTAGCAGGATCCGCAGAGATACGCAGTATTTT	CASSWTSRIRRDTQYF
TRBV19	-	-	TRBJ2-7	TGTGCCAGTAGTCAGGGGACTCTCTACGAGCAGTACTTC	CASSQGTLYEQYF
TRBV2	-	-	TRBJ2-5	TGTGTCACCACCACTAATAGGGAGACCCAGTACTTC	CVTTTNRETQYF
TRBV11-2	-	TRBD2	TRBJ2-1	TGTGCCGGCAGCTTAGGGAGGACTAGCGGGAGGGTGCCGTATGAGCAGTTCTTC	CAGSLGRTSGRVPYEQFF
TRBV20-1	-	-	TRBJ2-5	TGCAGTGCTAGAGATATGGAGGGGTTAGGGGAGACCCAGTACTTC	CSARDMEGLGETQYF
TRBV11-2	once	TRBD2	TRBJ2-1	TGTGCCAGCAGCTTTAGCGGGGGGCCATGCAATGAGCAGTTCTTC	CASSFSGGPCNEQFF
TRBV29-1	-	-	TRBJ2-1	TGCAGCGTTGGTGCCACCGACAATGAGCAGTTCTTC	CSVGATDNEQFF
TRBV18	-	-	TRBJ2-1	TGTGCCAGCTCGGCAGTGACAGGTTTTTTGGATGAGCAGTTCTTC	CASSAVTGFLDEQFF
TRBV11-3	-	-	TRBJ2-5	TGTGCCAGCACCAACTATGGGGGCCAAGAGACCCAGTACTTC	CASTNYGGQETQYF
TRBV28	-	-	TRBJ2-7	TGTGCCAGCAGGGCAACTAGCTCGGCCAGGGAGCAGTACTTC	CASRATSSAREQYF
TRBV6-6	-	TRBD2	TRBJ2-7	TGTGCCAGCAGTTACGCGGGGGTCCAGTACTTC	CASSYAGVQYF
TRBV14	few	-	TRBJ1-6	TGTGCCAGCAGCCGAGGCAGGCAGAATTCACCCCTCCACTTT	CASSRGRQNSPLHF
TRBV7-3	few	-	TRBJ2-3	TGTGCCAGCAGCTTATCGACTGGCACAGATACGCAGTATTTT	CASSLSTGTDTQYF